Below, 27 T cell receptor beta chains from the same sample are listed, as sequenced in a study of cytomegalovirus exposure and HLA in healthy donors. Assay used: immunoSEQ multiplex PCR; TCRdb lists only in-frame clones, some missing. Seen here are about 310,000 clones, around 90% observed once, and the top ten hold roughly 0.96%. Sequencing used PBMCs. The source of these receptors is a man between 25 and 39 years old in good health and CMV-seronegative.

The chain joins TRBV12-5 to TRBJ2-5; 8 nucleotides line up with TRBD2. The J segment lost 9 bases and the V segment lost 5 bases, leaving 14 bases of the junction unmatched. Per the germline V gene, CDR1 is LGHNT and CDR2 is FRNRAP. This CDR3 comprises 15 residues. CDR3 in amino acids: CASGPGIAGYEAQYF. The CDR3 nucleotides are TGTGCTAGTGGTCCCGGAATAGCGGGGTATGAAGCCCAGTACTTC.

This clone is a singleton in its sample. The rearrangement links TRBV6-4 to TRBJ1-1; D gene ambiguous. V dropped 6 bases and J dropped 7 bases, with 15 bases sitting between them. This CDR3 has 13 amino acids. CDR1 is MRHNA and CDR2 is SNTAGT in the germline V gene. Here the CDR3 reads CASSKEGGFEAFF. Written as DNA, the CDR3 is TGTGCCAGCAGCAAAGAAGGCGGTTTTGAAGCTTTCTTT.

V is TRBV5-6 and J is TRBJ2-2; 7 nucleotides agree with TRBD2. The germline V gene has CDR1 SGHDT and CDR2 YYEEEE. Losses at the gene ends were 4 bases for V and 4 bases for J; bases not matched to a gene: 10. This CDR3 is 16 amino acids long. DNA of the CDR3: TGTGCCAGCAGCGCCCGGACTAGTTTTGGCACCGGGGAGCTGTTTTTT. As protein: CASSARTSFGTGELFF.

This chain joins TRBV6-5 and TRBJ2-7, with TRBD2 as a possible D gene (5 bases). V lost 3 bases and J lost 6, with 12 bases in between. This CDR3 is built from 13 residues. The germline V gene encodes CDR1 MNHEY and CDR2 SVGAGI. CDR3 coding DNA: TGTGCCAGCAGTTATCGGGAAGAAGGCGAGCAGTACTTC. Its protein product is CASSYREEGEQYF.

The rearrangement links TRBV2 to TRBJ2-7; 7 bases agree with TRBD1. The CDR3 sequence is 15 residues long. J gave up 0 bases and V 4 bases, and 6 bases lay outside the gene matches. CDR1 and CDR2 from the germline V gene are SNHLY and FYNNEI. In nucleotides, the CDR3 is TGTGCCAGCAGTGCGGTGACAGGGAGCTCCTACGAGCAGTACTTC. It yields the protein CASSAVTGSSYEQYF.

The V gene is TRBV30, the J gene TRBJ2-3, with D tentatively TRBD1 (5 bases). The V end was cut by 0 bases, the J end by 3 bases, with 10 bases between. The CDR3 spans 14 residues. Per germline, CDR1 GTSNPN and CDR2 SVGIG (reference sequence). The CDR3 DNA reads as TGTGCCTGGAGTGTATCTCAGGGAACAGATACGCAGTATTTT. As protein: CAWSVSQGTDTQYF.

This chain links TRBV5-1 with TRBJ1-5, with D perhaps TRBD1 (6 bases). The V gene lost 4 bases and the J gene lost 5 bases, with 13 bases spanning the gap. Per the germline V gene, CDR1 is SGHRS and CDR2 is YFSETQ. This CDR3 has 14 residues. CDR3 coding DNA: TGCGCCAGCAGCCCCGACCCAGGGGATCAGCCCCAGCATTTT. This translates into CASSPDPGDQPQHF.

The rearrangement uses TRBV15 and TRBJ1-5; D is uncertain. V was clipped by 0 bases and J by 3 bases, with 6 bases between them. Germline loops: CDR1 LNHNV, CDR2 YYDKDF (reference sequence). CDR3 length: 14 amino acids. CDR3 DNA: TGTGCCACCAGCAGAGACCTTTTCAATCAGCCCCAGCATTTT. Encoded protein: CATSRDLFNQPQHF.

The rearrangement uses TRBV5-4 and TRBJ1-2, with D possibly matching TRBD1 (6 bases). Per the germline V gene, CDR1 is SGHNT and CDR2 is YYREEE (reference sequence). The ends were cut back, 2 bases at V and 5 bases at J, with 10 bases in the middle. This CDR3 is 13 amino acids long. In nucleotides, the CDR3 is TGTGCCAGCAGCTTATACAGGGAGTATGGCTACACCTTC. As protein: CASSLYREYGYTF.

This chain joins TRBV13 and TRBJ2-7; no firm D call. Looked up from germline, CDR1 is PRHDT and CDR2 is FYEKMQ (reference sequence). The CDR3 sequence is 17 residues long. The V and J ends lost 8 bases and 3 bases respectively, with 26 bases between them. CDR3 bases: TGTGCCAGCGCCAAGATAAACCATAAAGCAACGCACTACGAGCAGTACTTC. Protein sequence: CASAKINHKATHYEQYF.

The V call is TRBV6-1, the J call TRBJ2-7; 8 bases are a match to TRBD1. CDR3 length: 14 amino acids. With 6 bases clipped from V and 2 bases from J, the junction kept 6 bases outside the gene matches. From germline, CDR1 is MNHNS and CDR2 SASEGT. CDR3 amino acids: CASRNNRGAYEQYF. CDR3 bases: TGTGCCAGCAGAAATAACAGGGGGGCCTACGAGCAGTACTTC.

V is TRBV7-2 and J is TRBJ1-5; D is ambiguous. The CDR3 spans 15 residues. Germline CDR1 is SGHTA and CDR2 is FQGNSA. Trimming removed 1 base from V and 0 bases from J, with 7 bases in between. CDR3 nucleotides: TGTGCCAGCAGCTTAGGTCAAAATAGCAATCAGCCCCAGCATTTT. Protein product: CASSLGQNSNQPQHF.

This chain connects TRBV6-1 to TRBJ2-2; possibly TRBD1 for D (5 bases). Germline V gives CDR1 MNHNS, CDR2 SASEGT. There are 13 residues in the CDR3. The ends were cut back, 10 bases at V and 6 bases at J, with 15 bases in the middle. In nucleotides, the CDR3 is TGTGCCATCAACAAGGGGATGGCCGGGGAGCTGTTTTTT. Residues: CAINKGMAGELFF.

The V and J genes are TRBV7-9 and TRBJ2-5, with TRBD2 matching 8 bases. The V gene's germline CDR1 is SEHNR and CDR2 FQNEAQ (reference sequence). This CDR3 comprises 15 residues. J gave up 5 bases and V 2 bases, and 7 bases lay outside the gene matches. As DNA, the CDR3 is TGTGCCAGCAGCTTAACCGGGGGGGCCGGGGAGACCCAGTACTTC. It is translated as CASSLTGGAGETQYF.

The chain employs TRBV6-5 and TRBJ1-1; 9 bases agree with TRBD1. The V gene's germline CDR1 is MNHEY and CDR2 SVGAGI. The CDR3 has 15 residues. Trimming took 0 bases from V and 5 from J; bases not matched to a gene: 4. Here the CDR3 DNA reads TGTGCCAGCAGTTACTCGGGACAGGGAAAGACTGAAGCTTTCTTT. This codes for CASSYSGQGKTEAFF.

This clone was observed a single time. The gene calls are TRBV29-1 and TRBJ1-1; possible D gene TRBD1, 6 bases. V lost 7 bases, J lost 5 bases, and 14 bases lay in between. The CDR3 spans 12 residues. Per the germline V gene, CDR1 is SQVTM and CDR2 is ANQGSEA. The CDR3 loop is CSATGTPTEAFF. For the CDR3, the DNA is TGCAGCGCCACCGGGACACCAACTGAAGCTTTCTTT.

The rearrangement links TRBV4-1 to TRBJ1-2, with 9 bases matching TRBD1. Per the germline V gene, CDR1 is MGHRA and CDR2 is YSYEKL. The CDR3 runs to 15 residues. The V gene end was trimmed by 4 bases and the J gene end by 4 bases; junction bases not matched to a gene: 7. The CDR3 spells CASSPGQGQVYGYTF. CDR3 DNA sequence: TGCGCCAGCAGCCCGGGACAGGGACAGGTCTATGGCTACACCTTC.

The V call is TRBV7-2, the J call TRBJ1-1, with D possibly being TRBD1 (6 bases). Germline loops: CDR1 SGHTA, CDR2 FQGNSA. V was clipped by 0 bases and J by 1 base, with 12 bases between them. CDR3 length: 16 residues. The CDR3 coding sequence is TGTGCCAGCAGCTTAGCGCCGAGACAGGCGAACACTGAAGCTTTCTTT. This codes for CASSLAPRQANTEAFF.

The rearrangement uses TRBV6-6 and TRBJ2-2; 10 bases map to TRBD2. The CDR3 contains 15 residues. Per the germline V gene, CDR1 is MNHNY and CDR2 is SVGAGI (reference sequence). Trimming at V came to 5 bases and at J to 4 bases, leaving 4 bases not matched to a gene. CDR3 nucleotides: TGTGCCAGCAGTAATAGCGGGGGGAGCACCGGGGAGCTGTTTTTT. This codes for CASSNSGGSTGELFF.

In its sample, this clone was seen once. The genes are TRBV5-1 and TRBJ1-4; D is unclear. Trimming took 2 bases from V and 7 from J, leaving 9 bases between them. CDR1 is SGHRS and CDR2 is YFSETQ in the germline V gene. The CDR3 totals 13 residues. The CDR3 DNA reads TGCGCCAGCAGCTTTACCCGGGGTGAAAAACTGTTTTTT. Its protein is CASSFTRGEKLFF. Variable domain in full (rest from reference TRBV5-1 and TRBJ1-4): KAGVTQTPRYLIKTRGQQVTLSCSPISGHRSVSWYQQTPGQGLQFLFEYFSETQRNKGNFPGRFSGRQFSNSRSEMNVSTLELGDSALYLCASSFTRGEKLFFGSGTQLSVL.

The chain has TRBV4-2 and TRBJ2-3; 9 bases are a match to TRBD2. The V gene's germline CDR1 is LGHNA and CDR2 YNFKEQ. Trimming removed 2 bases from V and 1 base from J; junction bases left unmatched: 7. CDR3 length equals 17 residues. This chain's CDR3 is CASSQSLGGGGTDTQYF. DNA of the CDR3: TGTGCCAGCAGCCAAAGTCTTGGCGGGGGGGGCACAGATACGCAGTATTTT.

The chain employs TRBV29-1 and TRBJ2-1, with D uncertain. The CDR3 sequence is 14 residues long. V lost 1 base to trimming and J lost 3 bases, with 10 bases between them. The germline V gene has CDR1 SQVTM and CDR2 ANQGSEA. This CDR3 reads CSVEVAQHYNEQFF. The CDR3, as DNA: TGCAGCGTTGAAGTAGCCCAGCACTACAATGAGCAGTTCTTC.

The J gene is TRBJ1-5, the V gene TRBV7-9; 10 bases are shared with TRBD1. This CDR3 is built from 16 residues. The germline V gene encodes CDR1 SEHNR and CDR2 FQNEAQ (reference sequence). The trim removed 5 bases at V and 1 base at J, leaving 5 bases unmatched. CDR3 nucleotide sequence: TGTGCCAGCAGCAAGGGGACAGGGGCGAGCAATCAGCCCCAGCATTTT. It translates to CASSKGTGASNQPQHF. Based on the CDR3 plus reference TRBV7-9 and TRBJ1-5, the full variable domain is DTGVSQNPRHKITKRGQNVTFRCDPISEHNRLYWYRQTLGQGPEFLTYFQNEAQLEKSRLLSDRFSAERPKGSFSTLEIQRTEQGDSAMYLCASSKGTGASNQPQHFGDGTRLSIL.

The chain links TRBV6-6 to TRBJ1-1; D gene ambiguous. The CDR3 is made up of 15 amino acids. Deletions cut 6 bases from V and 7 bases from J, with 21 bases between. CDR1 and CDR2 from the germline V gene are MNHNY and SVGAGI (reference sequence). CDR3 DNA sequence: TGTGCCAGCAGCTCGCCCGGGCAGGCAGGACTTGAAGCTTTCTTT. It codes for CASSSPGQAGLEAFF.

This clone has only one observation. The J gene is TRBJ1-3, the V gene TRBV6-1, with D maybe TRBD1 (5 bases). CDR1 is MNHNS and CDR2 is SASEGT in the germline V gene. Between the trimmed V and J ends, which lost 0 bases and 4 bases, there was a span of 13 bases. This CDR3 is 16 amino acids long. The DNA for the CDR3 is TGTGCCAGCAGTGAAGCGCGGAGGGGAGCGGGAAACACCATATATTTT. This codes for CASSEARRGAGNTIYF.

This rearrangement joins TRBV6-5 to TRBJ1-1; D not resolved. V lost 2 bases to trimming and J lost 8 bases, with 12 bases between them. The CDR3 extends over 13 amino acids. CDR1 and CDR2 from the germline V gene are MNHEY and SVGAGI. The CDR3 DNA is TGTGCCAGCAGTTACGGTGCGGAATCCGAAGCTTTCTTT. It yields the protein CASSYGAESEAFF.

This sequence joins TRBV2 and TRBJ2-2; 9 nucleotides line up with TRBD1. Germline CDR1 SNHLY, CDR2 FYNNEI. This CDR3 is 14 amino acids long. V shed 6 bases, J shed 1 base, and the junction held 0 bases outside the gene matches. CDR3 DNA: TGTGCCAGCAGGGACAGGGGGAACACCGGGGAGCTGTTTTTT. Amino acids: CASRDRGNTGELFF.